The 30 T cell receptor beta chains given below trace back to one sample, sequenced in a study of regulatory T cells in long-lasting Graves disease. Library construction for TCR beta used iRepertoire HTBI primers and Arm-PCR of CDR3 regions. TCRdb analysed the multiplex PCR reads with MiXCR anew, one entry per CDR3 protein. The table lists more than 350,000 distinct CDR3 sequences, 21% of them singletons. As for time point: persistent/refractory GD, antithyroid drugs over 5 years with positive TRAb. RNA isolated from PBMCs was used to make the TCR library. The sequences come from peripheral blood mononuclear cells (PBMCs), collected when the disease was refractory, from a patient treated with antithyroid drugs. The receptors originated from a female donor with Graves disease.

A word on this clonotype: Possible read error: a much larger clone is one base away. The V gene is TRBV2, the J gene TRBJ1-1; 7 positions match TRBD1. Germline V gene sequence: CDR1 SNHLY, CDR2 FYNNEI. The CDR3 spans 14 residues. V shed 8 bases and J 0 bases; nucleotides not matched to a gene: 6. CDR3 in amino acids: CASGPTGLNTEAFF. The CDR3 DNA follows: TGTGCCAGCGGCCCGACAGGGTTGAACACTGAAGCTTTCTTT.

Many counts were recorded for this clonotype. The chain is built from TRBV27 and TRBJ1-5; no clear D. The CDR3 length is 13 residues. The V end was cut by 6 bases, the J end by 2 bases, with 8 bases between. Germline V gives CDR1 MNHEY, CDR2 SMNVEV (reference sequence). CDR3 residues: CASRRAGNQPQHF. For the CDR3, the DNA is TGTGCCAGCAGGAGGGCCGGCAATCAGCCCCAGCATTTT.

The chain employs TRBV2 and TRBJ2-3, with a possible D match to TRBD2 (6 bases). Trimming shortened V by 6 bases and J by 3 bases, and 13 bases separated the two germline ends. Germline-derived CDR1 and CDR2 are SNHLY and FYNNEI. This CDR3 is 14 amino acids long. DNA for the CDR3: TGTGCCAGCAGCCGAGGGACTGCAACAGATACGCAGTATTTT. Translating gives CASSRGTATDTQYF.

The CDR3 protein is CASRLQGHNEQYF. In DNA form, the CDR3 reads TGTGCCAGCAGACTTCAGGGACACAACGAGCAGTACTTC. The chain carries TRBV12-3 or TRBV12-4 and TRBJ2-7, with a tentative D call TRBD1 (6 bases). The CDR3 spans 13 residues. Trimming shortened V by 6 bases and J by 5 bases, and 14 bases separated the two germline ends.

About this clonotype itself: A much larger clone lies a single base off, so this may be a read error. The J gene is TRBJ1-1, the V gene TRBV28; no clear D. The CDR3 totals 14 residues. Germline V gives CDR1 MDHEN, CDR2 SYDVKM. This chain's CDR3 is CTSSLQFWDTEAFF. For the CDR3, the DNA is TGTACCAGCAGTTTGCAATTTTGGGACACTGAAGCTTTCTTT. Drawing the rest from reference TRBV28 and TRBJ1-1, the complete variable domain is DVKVTQSSRYLVKRTGEKVFLECVQDMDHENMFWYRQDPGLGLRLIYFSYDVKMKEKGDIPEGYSVSREKKERFSLILESASTNQTSMYLCTSSLQFWDTEAFFGQGTRLTVV.

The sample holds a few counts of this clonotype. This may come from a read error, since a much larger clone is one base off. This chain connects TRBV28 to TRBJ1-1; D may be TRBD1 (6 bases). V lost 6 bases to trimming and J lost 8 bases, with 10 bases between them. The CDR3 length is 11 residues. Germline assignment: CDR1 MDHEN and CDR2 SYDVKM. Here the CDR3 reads CASSATGEAFF. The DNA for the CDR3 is TGTGCCAGCAGCGCCACAGGGGAAGCTTTCTTT.

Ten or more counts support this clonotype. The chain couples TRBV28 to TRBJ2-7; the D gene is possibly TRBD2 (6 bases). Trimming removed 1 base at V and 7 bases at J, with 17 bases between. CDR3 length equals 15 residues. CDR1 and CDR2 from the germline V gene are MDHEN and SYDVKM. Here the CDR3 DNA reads TGTGCCAGCAGTTTATCACAACTAGCAGGACGGGAGCAGTACTTC. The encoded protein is CASSLSQLAGREQYF.

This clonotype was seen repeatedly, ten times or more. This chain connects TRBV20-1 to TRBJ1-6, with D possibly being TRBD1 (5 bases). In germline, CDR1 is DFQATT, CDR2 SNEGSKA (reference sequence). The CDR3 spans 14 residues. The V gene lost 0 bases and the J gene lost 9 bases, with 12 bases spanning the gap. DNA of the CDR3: TGCAGTGCTAGAGATGGAGGTGGGGCTTCACCCCTCCACTTT. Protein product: CSARDGGGASPLHF.

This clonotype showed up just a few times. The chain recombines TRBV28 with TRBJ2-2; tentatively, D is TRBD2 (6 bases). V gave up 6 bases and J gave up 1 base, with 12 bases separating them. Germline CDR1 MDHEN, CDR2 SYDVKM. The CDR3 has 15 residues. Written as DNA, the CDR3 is TGTGCCAGCAGGTTCGGACTACAGAACACCGGGGAGCTGTTTTTT. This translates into CASRFGLQNTGELFF. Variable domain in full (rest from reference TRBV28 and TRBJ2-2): DVKVTQSSRYLVKRTGEKVFLECVQDMDHENMFWYRQDPGLGLRLIYFSYDVKMKEKGDIPEGYSVSREKKERFSLILESASTNQTSMYLCASRFGLQNTGELFFGEGSRLTVL.

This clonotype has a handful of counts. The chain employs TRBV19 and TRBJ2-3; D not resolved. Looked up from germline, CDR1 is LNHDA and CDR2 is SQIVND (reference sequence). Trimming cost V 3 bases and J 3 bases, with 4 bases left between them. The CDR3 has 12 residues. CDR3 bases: TGTGCCAGTAGTATGGGTACAGATACGCAGTATTTT. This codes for CASSMGTDTQYF.

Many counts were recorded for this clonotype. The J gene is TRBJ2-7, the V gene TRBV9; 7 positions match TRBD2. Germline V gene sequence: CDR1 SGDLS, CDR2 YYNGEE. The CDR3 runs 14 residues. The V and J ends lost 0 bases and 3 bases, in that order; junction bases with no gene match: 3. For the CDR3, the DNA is TGTGCCAGCAGCGTAGGGTTAGCGGGCTACGAGCAGTACTTC. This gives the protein CASSVGLAGYEQYF.

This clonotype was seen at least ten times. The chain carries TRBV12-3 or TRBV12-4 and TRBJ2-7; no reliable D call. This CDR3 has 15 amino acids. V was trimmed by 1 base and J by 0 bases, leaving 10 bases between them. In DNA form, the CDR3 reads TGTGCCAGCAGTTTAGTCCAAGACAACTCCTACGAGCAGTACTTC. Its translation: CASSLVQDNSYEQYF.

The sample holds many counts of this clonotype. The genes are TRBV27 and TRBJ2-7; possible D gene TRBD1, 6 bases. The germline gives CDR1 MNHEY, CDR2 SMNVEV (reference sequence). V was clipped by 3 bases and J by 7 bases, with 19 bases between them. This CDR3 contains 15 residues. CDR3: CASSFQIPGVGEQYF. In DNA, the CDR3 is TGTGCCAGCAGTTTCCAGATACCAGGGGTTGGGGAGCAGTACTTC.

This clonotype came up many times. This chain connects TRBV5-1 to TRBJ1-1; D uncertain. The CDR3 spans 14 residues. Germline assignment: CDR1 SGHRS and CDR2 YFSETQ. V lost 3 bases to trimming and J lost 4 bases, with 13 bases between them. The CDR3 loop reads CASSSLGRPTEAFF. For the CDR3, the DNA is TGCGCCAGCAGCTCCCTAGGTCGGCCCACTGAAGCTTTCTTT.

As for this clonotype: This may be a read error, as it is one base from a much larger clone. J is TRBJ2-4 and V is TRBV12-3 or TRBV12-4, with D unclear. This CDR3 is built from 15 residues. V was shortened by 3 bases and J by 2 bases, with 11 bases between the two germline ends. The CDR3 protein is CASSFDGVTKNIQYF. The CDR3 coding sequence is TGTGCCAGCAGTTTTGATGGGGTGACCAAAAACATTCAGTACTTC.

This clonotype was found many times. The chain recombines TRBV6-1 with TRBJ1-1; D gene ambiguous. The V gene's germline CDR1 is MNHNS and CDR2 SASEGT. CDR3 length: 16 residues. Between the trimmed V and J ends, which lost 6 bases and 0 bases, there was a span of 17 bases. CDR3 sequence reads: CASRHQAVKLNTEAFF. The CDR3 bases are TGTGCCAGCAGACACCAGGCAGTTAAATTGAACACTGAAGCTTTCTTT.

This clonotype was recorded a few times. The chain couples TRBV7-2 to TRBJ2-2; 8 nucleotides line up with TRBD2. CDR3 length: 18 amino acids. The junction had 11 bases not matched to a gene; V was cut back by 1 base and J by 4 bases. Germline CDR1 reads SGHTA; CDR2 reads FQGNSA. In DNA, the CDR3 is TGTGCCAGCAGCTTAGACGGGAGGGCCTCTAGTATCACCGGGGAGCTGTTTTTT. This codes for CASSLDGRASSITGELFF.

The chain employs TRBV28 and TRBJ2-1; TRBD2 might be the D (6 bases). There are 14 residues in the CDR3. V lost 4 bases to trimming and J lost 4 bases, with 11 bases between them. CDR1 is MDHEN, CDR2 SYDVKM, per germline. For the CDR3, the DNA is TGTGCCAGCAGTTCACGGACTACTTACAATGAGCAGTTCTTC. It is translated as CASSSRTTYNEQFF.

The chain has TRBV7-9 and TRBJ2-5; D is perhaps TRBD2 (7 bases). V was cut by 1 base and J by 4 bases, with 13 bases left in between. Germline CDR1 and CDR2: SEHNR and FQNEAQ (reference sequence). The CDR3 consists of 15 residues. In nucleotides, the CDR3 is TGTGCCAGCAGCTTAGGGTCTGCGGGGGCAGAGACCCAGTACTTC. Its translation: CASSLGSAGAETQYF.

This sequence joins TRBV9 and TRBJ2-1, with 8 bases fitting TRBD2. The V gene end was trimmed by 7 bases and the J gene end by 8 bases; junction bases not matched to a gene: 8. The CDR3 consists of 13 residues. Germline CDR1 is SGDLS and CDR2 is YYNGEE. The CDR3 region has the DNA TGTGCCAGCTCGGGACTAGAATTCCATGAGCAGTTCTTC. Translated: CASSGLEFHEQFF.

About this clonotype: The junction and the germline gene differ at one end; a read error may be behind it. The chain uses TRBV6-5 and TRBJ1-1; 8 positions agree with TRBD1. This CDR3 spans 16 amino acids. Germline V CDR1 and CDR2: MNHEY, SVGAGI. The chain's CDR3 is CASSYSVWDRNTGAFF. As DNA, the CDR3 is TGTGCCAGCAGTTACTCGGTTTGGGACAGGAACACTGGAGCTTTCTTT.

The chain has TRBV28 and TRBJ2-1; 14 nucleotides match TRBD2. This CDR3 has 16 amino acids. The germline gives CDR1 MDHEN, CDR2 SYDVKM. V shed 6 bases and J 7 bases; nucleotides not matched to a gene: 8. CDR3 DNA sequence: TGTGCCAGCAGGGTCGGGGGACTAGCGGGAGTAAATGAGCAGTTCTTC. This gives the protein CASRVGGLAGVNEQFF.

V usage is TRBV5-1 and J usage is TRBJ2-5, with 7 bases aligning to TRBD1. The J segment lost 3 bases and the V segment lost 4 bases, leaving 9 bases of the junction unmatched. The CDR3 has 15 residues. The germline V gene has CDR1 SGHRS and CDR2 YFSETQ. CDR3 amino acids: CASSPTTGPEETQYF. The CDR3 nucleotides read TGCGCCAGCAGCCCCACGACAGGGCCGGAAGAGACCCAGTACTTC.

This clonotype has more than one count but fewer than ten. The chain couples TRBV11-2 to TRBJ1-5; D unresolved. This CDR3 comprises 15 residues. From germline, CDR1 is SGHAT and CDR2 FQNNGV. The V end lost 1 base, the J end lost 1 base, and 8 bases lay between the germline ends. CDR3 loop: CASSLGMTSNQPQHF. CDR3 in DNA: TGTGCCAGCAGCTTAGGGATGACGAGCAATCAGCCCCAGCATTTT.

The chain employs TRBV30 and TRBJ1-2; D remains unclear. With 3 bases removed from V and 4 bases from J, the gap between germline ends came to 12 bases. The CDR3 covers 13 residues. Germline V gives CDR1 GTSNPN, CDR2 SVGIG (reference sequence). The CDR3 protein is CAWSLTGPYGYTF. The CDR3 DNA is TGTGCCTGGAGCCTGACGGGCCCCTATGGCTACACCTTC.

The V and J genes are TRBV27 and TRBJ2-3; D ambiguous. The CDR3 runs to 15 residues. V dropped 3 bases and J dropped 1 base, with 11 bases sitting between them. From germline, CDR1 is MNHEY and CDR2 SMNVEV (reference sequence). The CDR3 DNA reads TGTGCCAGCAGTTTCTTTTCTGCGCGCACAGATACGCAGTATTTT. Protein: CASSFFSARTDTQYF.

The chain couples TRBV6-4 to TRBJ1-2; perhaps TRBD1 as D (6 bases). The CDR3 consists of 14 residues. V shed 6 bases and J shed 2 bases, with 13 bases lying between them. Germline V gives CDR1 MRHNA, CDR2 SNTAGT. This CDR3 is CASSRGHTNYGYTF. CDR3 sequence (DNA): TGTGCCAGCAGCCGGGGACACACCAACTATGGCTACACCTTC.

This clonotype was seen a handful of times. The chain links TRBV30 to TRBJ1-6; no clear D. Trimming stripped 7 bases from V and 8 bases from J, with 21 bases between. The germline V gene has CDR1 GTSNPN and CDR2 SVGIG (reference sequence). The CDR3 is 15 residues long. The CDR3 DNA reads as TGTGCCTCCCCCCAAGCGGCGGCAACGGATTCACCCCTCCACTTT. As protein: CASPQAAATDSPLHF.

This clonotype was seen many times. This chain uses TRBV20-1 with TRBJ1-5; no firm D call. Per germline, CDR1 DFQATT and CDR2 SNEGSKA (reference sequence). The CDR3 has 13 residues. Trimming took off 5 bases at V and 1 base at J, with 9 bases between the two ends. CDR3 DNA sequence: TGCAGTGCTCCATCGAGAAGCAATCAGCCCCAGCATTTT. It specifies CSAPSRSNQPQHF.

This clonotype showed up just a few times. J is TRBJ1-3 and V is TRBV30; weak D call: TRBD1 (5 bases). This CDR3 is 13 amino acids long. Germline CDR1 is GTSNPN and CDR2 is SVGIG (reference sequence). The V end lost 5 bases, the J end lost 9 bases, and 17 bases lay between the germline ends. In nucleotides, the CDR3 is TGTGCCTGGGGAACAGGCCGAAGCGGCACCATATATTTT. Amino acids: CAWGTGRSGTIYF.